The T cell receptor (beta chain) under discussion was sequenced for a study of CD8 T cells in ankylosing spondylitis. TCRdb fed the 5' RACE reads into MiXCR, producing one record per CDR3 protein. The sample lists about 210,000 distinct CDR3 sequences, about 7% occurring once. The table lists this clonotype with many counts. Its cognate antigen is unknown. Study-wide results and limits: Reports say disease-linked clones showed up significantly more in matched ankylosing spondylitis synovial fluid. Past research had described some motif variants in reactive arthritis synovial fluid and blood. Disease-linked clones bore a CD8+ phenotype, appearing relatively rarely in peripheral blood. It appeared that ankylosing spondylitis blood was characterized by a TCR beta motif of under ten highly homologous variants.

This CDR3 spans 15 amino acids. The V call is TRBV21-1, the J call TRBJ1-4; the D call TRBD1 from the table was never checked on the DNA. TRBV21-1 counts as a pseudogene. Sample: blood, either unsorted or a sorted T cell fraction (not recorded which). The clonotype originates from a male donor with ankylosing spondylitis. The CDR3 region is CASSKARGVYEKLFF. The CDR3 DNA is TGTGCCAGCAGCAAAGCGCGGGGCGTCTATGAAAAACTGTTTTTT.